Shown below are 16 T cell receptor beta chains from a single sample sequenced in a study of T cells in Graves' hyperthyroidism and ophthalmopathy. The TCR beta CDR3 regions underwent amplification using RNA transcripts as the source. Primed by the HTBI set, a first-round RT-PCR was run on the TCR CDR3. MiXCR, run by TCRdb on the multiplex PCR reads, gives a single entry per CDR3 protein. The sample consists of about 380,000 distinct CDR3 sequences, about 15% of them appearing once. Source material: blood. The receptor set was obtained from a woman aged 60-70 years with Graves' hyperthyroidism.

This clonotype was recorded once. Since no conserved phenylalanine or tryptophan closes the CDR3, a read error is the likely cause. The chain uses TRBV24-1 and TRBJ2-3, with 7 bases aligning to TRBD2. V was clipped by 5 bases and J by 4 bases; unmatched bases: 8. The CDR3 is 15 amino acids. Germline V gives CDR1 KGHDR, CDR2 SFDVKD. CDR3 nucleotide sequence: TGTGCCACCAGTGCGTTGGCGGGAGCGGCAGATACGCAGTATTCT. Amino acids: CATSALAGAADTQYS.

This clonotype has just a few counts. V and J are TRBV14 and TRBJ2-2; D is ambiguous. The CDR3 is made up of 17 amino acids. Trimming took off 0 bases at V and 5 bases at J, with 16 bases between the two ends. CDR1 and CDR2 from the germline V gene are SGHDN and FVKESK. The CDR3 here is CASSQDKARKRTGELFF. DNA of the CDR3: TGTGCCAGCAGCCAAGATAAAGCCAGGAAAAGGACCGGGGAGCTGTTTTTT.

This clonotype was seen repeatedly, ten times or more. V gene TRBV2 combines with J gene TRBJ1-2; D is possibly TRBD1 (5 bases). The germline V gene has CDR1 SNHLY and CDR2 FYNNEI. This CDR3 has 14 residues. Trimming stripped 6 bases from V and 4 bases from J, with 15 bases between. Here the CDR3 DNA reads TGTGCCAGCAGGGGCTGGGGGGAGAGCTATGGCTACACCTTC. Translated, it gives CASRGWGESYGYTF.

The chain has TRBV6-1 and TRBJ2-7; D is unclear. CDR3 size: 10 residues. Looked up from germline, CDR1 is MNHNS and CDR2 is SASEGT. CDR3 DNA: TGTGCTGCAGGAGCCTACGAGCAGTACTTC. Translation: CAAGAYEQYF.

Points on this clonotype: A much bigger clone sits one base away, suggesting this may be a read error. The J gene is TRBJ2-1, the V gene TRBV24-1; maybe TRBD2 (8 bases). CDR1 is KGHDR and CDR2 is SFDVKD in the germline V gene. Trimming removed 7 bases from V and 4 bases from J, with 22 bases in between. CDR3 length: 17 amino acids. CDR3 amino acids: CATRDIEGAGGYNEQFF. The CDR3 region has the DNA TGTGCCACCAGAGATATCGAGGGGGCGGGAGGTTACAATGAGCAGTTCTTC.

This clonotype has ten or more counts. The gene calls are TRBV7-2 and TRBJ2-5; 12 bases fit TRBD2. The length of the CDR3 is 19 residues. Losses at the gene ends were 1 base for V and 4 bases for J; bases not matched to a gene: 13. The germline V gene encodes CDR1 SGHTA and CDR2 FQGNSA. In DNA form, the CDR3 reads TGTGCCAGCAGCTTAGTACATCCGACTAGCGGGAGAACGTTAGAGACCCAGTACTTC. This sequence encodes CASSLVHPTSGRTLETQYF.

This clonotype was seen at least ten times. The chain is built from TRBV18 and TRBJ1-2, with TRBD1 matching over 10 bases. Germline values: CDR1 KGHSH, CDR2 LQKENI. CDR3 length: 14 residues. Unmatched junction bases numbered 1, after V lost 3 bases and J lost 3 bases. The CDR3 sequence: CASSPGTGDYGYTF. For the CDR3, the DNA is TGTGCCAGCTCACCCGGGACAGGGGACTATGGCTACACCTTC.

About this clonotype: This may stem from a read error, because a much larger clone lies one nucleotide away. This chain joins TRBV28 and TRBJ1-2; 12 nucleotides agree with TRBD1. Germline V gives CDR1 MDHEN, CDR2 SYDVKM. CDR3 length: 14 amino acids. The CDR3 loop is CAGSLIGTGGGYTF. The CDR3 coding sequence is TGTGCCGGCAGTCTCATCGGGACAGGGGGCGGCTACACCTTC.

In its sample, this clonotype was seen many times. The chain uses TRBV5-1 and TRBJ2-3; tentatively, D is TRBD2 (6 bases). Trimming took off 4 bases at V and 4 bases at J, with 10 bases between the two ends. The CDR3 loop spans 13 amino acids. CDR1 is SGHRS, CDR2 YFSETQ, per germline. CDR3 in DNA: TGCGCCAGCAGCCGGGACTTGGCAGATACGCAGTATTTT. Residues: CASSRDLADTQYF.

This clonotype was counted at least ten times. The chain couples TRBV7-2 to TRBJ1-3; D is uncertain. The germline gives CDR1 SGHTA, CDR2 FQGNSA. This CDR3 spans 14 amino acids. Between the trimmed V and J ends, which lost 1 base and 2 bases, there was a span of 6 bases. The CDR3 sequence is CASSLVQPGNTIYF. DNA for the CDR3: TGTGCCAGCAGCTTAGTACAGCCTGGAAACACCATATATTTT.

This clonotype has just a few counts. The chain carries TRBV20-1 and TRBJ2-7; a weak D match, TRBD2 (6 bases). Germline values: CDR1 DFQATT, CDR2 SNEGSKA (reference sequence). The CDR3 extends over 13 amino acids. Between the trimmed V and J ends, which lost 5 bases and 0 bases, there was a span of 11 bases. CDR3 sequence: CSAGDFFSYEQYF. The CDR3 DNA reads TGCAGTGCTGGGGACTTTTTCTCCTACGAGCAGTACTTC.

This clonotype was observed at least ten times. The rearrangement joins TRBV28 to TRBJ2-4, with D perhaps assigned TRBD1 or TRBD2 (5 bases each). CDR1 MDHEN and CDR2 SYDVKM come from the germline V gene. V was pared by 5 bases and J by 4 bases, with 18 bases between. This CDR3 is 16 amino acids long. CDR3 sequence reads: CASSPPPVGTKNIQYF. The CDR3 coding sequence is TGTGCCAGCAGTCCCCCCCCCGTTGGGACGAAAAACATTCAGTACTTC.

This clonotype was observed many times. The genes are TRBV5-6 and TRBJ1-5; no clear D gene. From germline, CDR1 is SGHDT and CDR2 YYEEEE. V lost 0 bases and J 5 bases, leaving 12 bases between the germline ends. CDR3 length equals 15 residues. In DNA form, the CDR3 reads TGTGCCAGCAGCTTGGCCGCGGGGTCCGATCAGCCCCAGCATTTT. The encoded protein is CASSLAAGSDQPQHF.

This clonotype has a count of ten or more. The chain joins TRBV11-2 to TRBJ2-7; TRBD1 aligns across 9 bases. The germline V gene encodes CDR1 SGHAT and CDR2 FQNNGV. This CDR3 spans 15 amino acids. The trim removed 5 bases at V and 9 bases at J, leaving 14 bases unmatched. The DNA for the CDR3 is TGTGCCAGCAGCAATTCGGGACAGGGTGTTGGGGTGCAGTACTTC. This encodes CASSNSGQGVGVQYF.

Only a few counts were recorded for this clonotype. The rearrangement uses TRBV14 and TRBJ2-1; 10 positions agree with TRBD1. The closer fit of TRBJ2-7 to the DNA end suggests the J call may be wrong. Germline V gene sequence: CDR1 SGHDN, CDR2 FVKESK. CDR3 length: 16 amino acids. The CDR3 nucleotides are TGTGCCAGCAGCCAAGACCGGACAGGGGGTCTCAATGAGCAGTACTTC. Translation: CASSQDRTGGLNEQYF.

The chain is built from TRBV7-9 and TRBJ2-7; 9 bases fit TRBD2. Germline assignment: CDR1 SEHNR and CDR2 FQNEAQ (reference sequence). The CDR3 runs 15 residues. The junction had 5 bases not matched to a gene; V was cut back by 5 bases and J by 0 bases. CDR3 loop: CASSAFSGGSYEQYF. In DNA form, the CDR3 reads TGTGCCAGCAGCGCCTTTAGCGGGGGCTCCTACGAGCAGTACTTC.